The 18 T cell receptor beta chains in this list originate from one sample, sequenced in a study of blood T cell repertoires in COVID-19. Sequencing used immunoSEQ multiplex PCR; TCRdb keeps in-frame clones, though not all of them. The sample carries around 160,000 clones, approximately 80% recorded once. Sample: PBMCs or T cells enriched from blood (not recorded which). All receptors come from a woman aged 60-75 years who had recovered from COVID-19.

The V gene is TRBV18, the J gene TRBJ1-1, with D possibly being TRBD1 (5 bases). CDR1 and CDR2 (germline): KGHSH, LQKENI. V was shortened by 3 bases and J by 0 bases, with 8 bases between the two germline ends. CDR3 size: 14 residues. CDR3 loop: CASSPVQVNTEAFF. In DNA, the CDR3 is TGTGCCAGCTCACCGGTACAGGTGAACACTGAAGCTTTCTTT.

The chain has TRBV28 and TRBJ1-5, with D maybe TRBD1 (5 bases). Germline CDR1 and CDR2: MDHEN and SYDVKM. Trimming cost V 5 bases and J 4 bases, with 15 bases left between them. CDR3 length: 15 residues. The chain's CDR3 is CASSPLGEGNQPQHF. CDR3 nucleotide sequence: TGTGCCAGCAGTCCACTAGGGGAGGGGAATCAGCCCCAGCATTTT.

The chain joins TRBV7-8 to TRBJ1-1, with 9 bases matching TRBD1. The junction had 4 bases not matched to a gene; V was cut back by 5 bases and J by 0 bases. There are 15 residues in the CDR3. Germline CDR1 reads SGHVS; CDR2 reads FQNEAQ. CDR3 sequence (DNA): TGTGCCAGCAGCGGGGGGACAGGGCTGAACACTGAAGCTTTCTTT. Protein: CASSGGTGLNTEAFF.

This sequence joins TRBV3-1 (or the pseudogene TRBV3-2) and TRBJ1-1; weak D call: TRBD1 (5 bases). The germline V gene has CDR1 LGHDT and CDR2 YNNKEL (reference sequence). V shed 4 bases and J shed 6 bases, with 18 bases lying between them. CDR3 length equals 15 residues. CDR3 nucleotides: TGTGCCAGCAGCCCAGGGACCGGCGGGAGGGCTGAAGCTTTCTTT. Protein sequence: CASSPGTGGRAEAFF.

The rearrangement joins TRBV2 to TRBJ2-3, with no clear D. V shed 6 bases and J shed 6 bases, with 10 bases lying between them. This CDR3 comprises 12 residues. Germline V gene data show CDR1 as SNHLY and CDR2 as FYNNEI. The CDR3 is CASSLSADTQYF. The CDR3 coding sequence is TGTGCCAGCAGCCTAAGCGCGGATACGCAGTATTTT.

The V call is TRBV28, the J call TRBJ1-1; D possibly corresponds to TRBD1 (5 bases). Germline values: CDR1 MDHEN, CDR2 SYDVKM. This CDR3 has 15 residues. V lost 6 bases and J lost 4, with 18 bases in between. The CDR3 spells CASSPPGGWTTEAFF. CDR3 bases: TGTGCCAGCAGCCCCCCGGGGGGTTGGACCACTGAAGCTTTCTTT.

J is TRBJ1-5 and V is TRBV6-5; D might be TRBD1 (6 bases). The CDR3 has 15 amino acids. Germline CDR1 is MNHEY and CDR2 is SVGAGI. V lost 5 bases and J lost 0, with 11 bases in between. The CDR3 bases are TGTGCCAGCAGTAGAGGGGGACCTAGCAATCAGCCCCAGCATTTT. Its translation is CASSRGGPSNQPQHF.

The chain employs TRBV7-8 and TRBJ2-3; a possible D gene is TRBD2 (5 bases). V was trimmed by 0 bases and J by 6 bases, leaving 16 bases between them. The CDR3 runs to 16 residues. Looked up from germline, CDR1 is SGHVS and CDR2 is FQNEAQ. CDR3 residues: CASSLARRFGPDTQYF. In DNA, the CDR3 is TGTGCCAGCAGCTTAGCGAGGAGGTTCGGGCCGGATACGCAGTATTTT. Full variable domain (outside the CDR3, taken from reference TRBV7-8 and TRBJ2-3): GAGVSQSPRYKVAKRGQDVALRCDPISGHVSLFWYQQALGQGPEFLTYFQNEAQLDKSGLPSDRFFAERPEGSVSTLKIQRTQQEDSAVYLCASSLARRFGPDTQYFGPGTRLTVL.

The rearrangement joins TRBV2 to TRBJ1-2; maybe TRBD1 (5 bases). This CDR3 region has 13 residues. With 3 bases removed from V and 7 bases from J, the gap between germline ends came to 12 bases. Germline CDR1 reads SNHLY; CDR2 reads FYNNEI. The CDR3 DNA follows: TGTGCCAGCAGTGAGAATCAGGGAGGTGGCTACACCTTC. It encodes CASSENQGGGYTF.

In this sample, this clone turned up once. The rearrangement uses TRBV10-1 and TRBJ2-3; 10 bases align to TRBD2. V dropped 4 bases and J dropped 5; count of bases not matched to a gene: 3. From germline, CDR1 is WNHNN and CDR2 SYGVQD (reference sequence). The CDR3 loop spans 14 amino acids. The CDR3 coding sequence is TGCGCCAGCAGTGTCGTAGCGGGGGGAGATACGCAGTATTTT. Translating it yields CASSVVAGGDTQYF.

This chain links TRBV7-9 with TRBJ2-2, with D possibly TRBD1 on 6 matching bases. CDR1 and CDR2 from the germline V gene are SEHNR and FQNEAQ (reference sequence). This CDR3 comprises 14 residues. V was pared by 7 bases and J by 0 bases, with 9 bases between. DNA for the CDR3: TGTGCCAGCAATACAGGGACGAACACCGGGGAGCTGTTTTTT. It is translated as CASNTGTNTGELFF.

The chain carries TRBV6-5 and TRBJ1-2; tentative D call: TRBD1 (5 bases). V shed 2 bases and J shed 5 bases, with 18 bases lying between them. CDR3 size: 16 residues. Germline values: CDR1 MNHEY, CDR2 SVGAGI. As DNA, the CDR3 is TGTGCCAGCAGTTACGGTGCCCCAGGGTCGGGTTATGGCTACACCTTC. Residues: CASSYGAPGSGYGYTF.

The chain employs TRBV6-5 and TRBJ1-2, with 7 bases identical to TRBD1. CDR1 MNHEY and CDR2 SVGAGI come from the germline V gene. The CDR3 totals 13 residues. Trimming removed 9 bases from V and 3 bases from J; junction bases left unmatched: 7. For the CDR3, the DNA is TGTGCCAGTTATTTACAGGGGTACTATGGCTACACCTTC. It yields the protein CASYLQGYYGYTF.

The chain carries TRBV6-6 and TRBJ1-2; 11 positions agree with TRBD1. Germline assignment: CDR1 MNHNY and CDR2 SVGAGI (reference sequence). Trimming cost V 7 bases and J 3 bases; bases outside gene matches: 4. The CDR3 has 14 amino acids. The CDR3 DNA reads TGTGCCAGCAAGGACAGGGGGCTTGACTATGGCTACACCTTC. This translates into CASKDRGLDYGYTF.

The J gene is TRBJ2-3, the V gene TRBV18, with 11 bases that match TRBD1. CDR3 length equals 19 residues. From germline, CDR1 is KGHSH and CDR2 LQKENI. The junction had 17 bases not matched to a gene; V was cut back by 3 bases and J by 6 bases. For the CDR3, the DNA is TGTGCCAGCTCACCCGCAACTTCACTTGGACAGGGGGCGGCGGATACGCAGTATTTT. Translation: CASSPATSLGQGAADTQYF.

V is TRBV27 and J is TRBJ1-1, with a weak D call TRBD1 (6 bases). The CDR3 extends over 14 amino acids. V lost 3 bases and J lost 4, with 12 bases in between. Germline lookup yields CDR1 MNHEY and CDR2 SMNVEV (reference sequence). As DNA, the CDR3 is TGTGCCAGCAGTTTCGGGGGGCTGGGCACTGAAGCTTTCTTT. It encodes CASSFGGLGTEAFF.

The count of this clone is one. The chain has TRBV18 and TRBJ1-2; TRBD1 might be the D (5 bases). V dropped 4 bases and J dropped 0 bases, with 12 bases sitting between them. The germline V gene encodes CDR1 KGHSH and CDR2 LQKENI. The CDR3 totals 15 residues. CDR3 amino acids: CASSLNRNSNYGYTF. The CDR3 nucleotides are TGTGCCAGCTCACTAAACAGGAACTCTAACTATGGCTACACCTTC.

V usage is TRBV6-5 and J usage is TRBJ1-2; 8 nucleotides match TRBD1. Trimming took 0 bases from V and 6 from J; bases not matched to a gene: 6. Germline V gene sequence: CDR1 MNHEY, CDR2 SVGAGI. The CDR3 is made up of 15 amino acids. The CDR3 nucleotides read TGTGCCAGCAGTTACTCAACCAGGGGGCCGAATGGCTACACCTTC. It codes for CASSYSTRGPNGYTF.